Shown below are 24 T cell receptor beta chains from a single sample sequenced in a study of T cells after posttransplantation cyclophosphamide. Treatment was busulfan-fludarabine conditioning, a marrow graft, and cyclophosphamide on days +3 and +4. Sequencing was performed with immunoSEQ multiplex PCR; in TCRdb, only in-frame clones are kept and a portion is missing. Of 20,000 to 25,000 clones in the sample, approximately 87% were seen once. The starting material was PBMCs, obtained after allogeneic stem cell transplant with posttransplant cyclophosphamide. The receptor set was obtained from a female patient aged 25-40 years who received an allogeneic stem cell transplant from an unrelated donor, was CMV-positive, and had no GVHD. Among the T cells, some may be from the graft donor.

The V gene is TRBV9, the J gene TRBJ2-5, with 9 bases fitting TRBD1. Germline values: CDR1 SGDLS, CDR2 YYNGEE. V dropped 3 bases and J dropped 6; count of bases not matched to a gene: 6. The CDR3 totals 14 residues. CDR3 sequence reads: CASSAGQGQQTQYF. The CDR3 nucleotides are TGTGCCAGCAGCGCCGGACAGGGGCAACAGACCCAGTACTTC.

The V and J genes are TRBV7-8 and TRBJ2-3, with TRBD2 identical over 14 bases. This CDR3 spans 14 amino acids. Germline-derived CDR1 and CDR2 are SGHVS and FQNEAQ. After removal of 6 bases from V and 6 bases from J, the junction contained 2 bases not matched to a gene. CDR3: CASRWTSGGDTQYF. The CDR3 DNA sequence: TGTGCCAGCAGGTGGACTAGCGGGGGGGATACGCAGTATTTT.

The CDR3 is CAISGGQTSYEQYF. CDR3 in DNA: TGTGCCATCAGCGGGGGACAGACCTCCTACGAGCAGTACTTC. V is TRBV10-3 and J is TRBJ2-7; a weak D match, TRBD1 (7 bases). Germline-derived CDR1 and CDR2 are ENHRY and SYGVKD. This CDR3 contains 14 residues. Trimming removed 6 bases from V and 0 bases from J, with 12 bases in between.

The CDR3, as DNA: TGTGCCAGCAGCCTACCGAGGGACAGACTCAATCAGCCCCAGCATTTT. It yields the protein CASSLPRDRLNQPQHF. The chain combines TRBV28 with TRBJ1-5; 7 bases line up with TRBD1. The CDR3 extends over 16 amino acids. V lost 6 bases to trimming and J lost 3 bases; unmatched junction nucleotides: 11. From germline, CDR1 is MDHEN and CDR2 SYDVKM.

The V and J genes are TRBV6-4 and TRBJ1-3; maybe TRBD1 (5 bases). CDR1 is MRHNA and CDR2 is SNTAGT in the germline V gene. The CDR3 contains 12 residues. Trimming cost V 10 bases and J 6 bases, with 13 bases left between them. The CDR3 DNA sequence: TGTGCCAACCAACAGGCGACAAACACCATATATTTT. Its translation: CANQQATNTIYF.

The genes are TRBV28 and TRBJ1-5, with TRBD1 identical over 7 bases. This CDR3 spans 13 amino acids. Germline CDR1 MDHEN, CDR2 SYDVKM. Germline trimming cut 6 bases from V and 5 bases from J; bases unmatched to any gene: 4. The CDR3 nucleotides read TGTGCCAGCAGCTACAGGGGTGATCAGCCCCAGCATTTT. Protein: CASSYRGDQPQHF.

This clone was counted once. This chain uses TRBV4-1 with TRBJ1-1; D unclear. V was pared by 0 bases and J by 4 bases, with 15 bases between. The length of the CDR3 is 16 residues. CDR1 MGHRA and CDR2 YSYEKL come from the germline V gene. CDR3 sequence: CASSQDGLASSTEAFF. CDR3 in DNA: TGCGCCAGCAGCCAAGACGGCCTAGCGAGTAGCACTGAAGCTTTCTTT.

The gene calls are TRBV28 and TRBJ2-7, with D possibly matching TRBD2 (6 bases). The CDR3 is 14 amino acids. Trimming pared 7 bases from V and 3 bases from J, leaving 16 bases between. Germline CDR1 is MDHEN and CDR2 is SYDVKM. This chain's CDR3 is CASNPGGAIYEQYF. Written as DNA, the CDR3 is TGTGCCAGCAACCCCGGCGGGGCAATCTACGAGCAGTACTTC.

J is TRBJ2-2 and V is TRBV7-3; D is ambiguous. The CDR3 loop spans 14 amino acids. CDR1 is SGHTA, CDR2 FQGTGA, per germline. V lost 5 bases, J lost 0 bases, and 7 bases lay in between. The CDR3: CASSRGPNTGELFF. The CDR3 DNA reads as TGTGCCAGCAGCCGCGGTCCGAACACCGGGGAGCTGTTTTTT.

This chain connects TRBV6-5 to TRBJ2-7; 9 positions match TRBD1. CDR1 is MNHEY and CDR2 is SVGAGI in the germline V gene. Germline trimming cut 5 bases from V and 1 base from J; bases unmatched to any gene: 3. The CDR3 runs to 14 residues. The CDR3 sequence is CASSPGTGSYEQYF. CDR3 sequence (DNA): TGTGCCAGCAGTCCCGGGACAGGGTCCTACGAGCAGTACTTC.

On this clone: This likely comes from a read error, as the CDR3 has no conserved phenylalanine or tryptophan at its end. This sequence joins TRBV4-1 and TRBJ1-6; D perhaps matches TRBD1 (6 bases). Per germline, CDR1 MGHRA and CDR2 YSYEKL. V was cut by 0 bases and J by 6 bases, with 9 bases left in between. This CDR3 has 15 residues. CDR3 nucleotide sequence: TGCGCCAGCAGCCAAGATGCAGGGGCTAATTCACCCCTCCACCTT. This translates into CASSQDAGANSPLHL.

The V gene is TRBV7-2, the J gene TRBJ2-4; no clear D gene. CDR3 length equals 12 residues. Germline V lookup: CDR1 SGHTA, CDR2 FQGNSA. The ends were cut back, 5 bases at V and 9 bases at J, with 11 bases in the middle. CDR3 amino acids: CASSTPTGIQYF. The CDR3, as DNA: TGTGCCAGCAGCACCCCGACTGGCATTCAGTACTTC.

The rearrangement uses TRBV30 and TRBJ2-1, with D possibly being TRBD2 (6 bases). CDR1 GTSNPN and CDR2 SVGIG come from the germline V gene (reference sequence). V was pared by 1 base and J by 2 bases, with 12 bases between. There are 15 residues in the CDR3. CDR3 coding DNA: TGTGCCTGGAGTGCGGGAGTTCCGACCTACAATGAGCAGTTCTTC. It translates to CAWSAGVPTYNEQFF.

V and J are TRBV19 and TRBJ1-1; D unclear. The CDR3 extends over 14 amino acids. Looked up from germline, CDR1 is LNHDA and CDR2 is SQIVND (reference sequence). The V end was cut by 1 base, the J end by 1 base, with 7 bases between. This chain's CDR3 is CASSIGLENTEAFF. In nucleotides, the CDR3 is TGTGCCAGTAGTATAGGGCTCGAGAACACTGAAGCTTTCTTT. Using reference TRBV19 and TRBJ1-1 for the parts outside the CDR3, the full variable domain is DGGITQSPKYLFRKEGQNVTLSCEQNLNHDAMYWYRQDPGQGLRLIYYSQIVNDFQKGDIAEGYSVSREKKESFPLTVTSAQKNPTAFYLCASSIGLENTEAFFGQGTRLTVV.

The J gene is TRBJ1-5, the V gene TRBV19; D might be TRBD1 (6 bases). Germline assignment: CDR1 LNHDA and CDR2 SQIVND (reference sequence). The CDR3 length is 16 residues. Trimming shortened V by 7 bases and J by 5 bases, and 21 bases separated the two germline ends. The CDR3 DNA is TGTGCCAGTACCCGCCCTGGGACACTGGGGGATCAGCCCCAGCATTTT. Residues: CASTRPGTLGDQPQHF.

V and J are TRBV10-3 and TRBJ1-2; 8 bases are a match to TRBD1. The germline V gene encodes CDR1 ENHRY and CDR2 SYGVKD. This CDR3 is built from 14 residues. V was pared by 3 bases and J by 7 bases, with 7 bases of the junction left unmatched. As DNA, the CDR3 is TGTGCCATCAGTGACAGGACAGGGTACTCTGGCTACACCTTC. Its protein is CAISDRTGYSGYTF.

The V gene is TRBV2, the J gene TRBJ2-5; TRBD1 aligns across 10 bases. Trimming cost V 1 base and J 2 bases; bases outside gene matches: 4. Per the germline V gene, CDR1 is SNHLY and CDR2 is FYNNEI. The CDR3 totals 16 residues. In nucleotides, the CDR3 is TGTGCCAGCAGTGAAGGTCAGGGACAGGGGCAAGAGACCCAGTACTTC. Protein product: CASSEGQGQGQETQYF.

The genes are TRBV5-1 and TRBJ2-7; 7 bases line up with TRBD1. Germline V gene sequence: CDR1 SGHRS, CDR2 YFSETQ. This CDR3 is built from 15 residues. Germline trimming cut 2 bases from V and 0 bases from J; bases unmatched to any gene: 5. CDR3 in DNA: TGCGCCAGCAGCTTATATGGGACAGCCTCCTACGAGCAGTACTTC. Amino acids: CASSLYGTASYEQYF.

The gene calls are TRBV7-9 and TRBJ1-3, with D hard to call. In germline, CDR1 is SEHNR, CDR2 FQNEAQ (reference sequence). The CDR3 consists of 12 residues. Trimming pared 6 bases from V and 4 bases from J, leaving 7 bases between. CDR3 bases: TGTGCCAGCAGTTCCGCGGGAAACACCATATATTTT. Residues: CASSSAGNTIYF.

CDR3 DNA: TGTGCCAGCAGTTCCGGGACAGGGAGGATAAATTTCCACTTT. It encodes CASSSGTGRINFHF. This chain joins TRBV27 and TRBJ1-6, with 9 positions matching TRBD1. This CDR3 comprises 14 residues. Trimming at V came to 4 bases and at J to 17 bases, leaving 12 bases not matched to a gene. Germline-derived CDR1 and CDR2 are MNHEY and SMNVEV (reference sequence).

This chain uses TRBV5-1 with TRBJ1-4; D is unresolved. Germline V gene data show CDR1 as SGHRS and CDR2 as YFSETQ. Trimming left V 4 bases short and J 5 bases short, with 15 bases between. This CDR3 has 15 amino acids. Here the CDR3 reads CASSKSGKNNEKLFF. CDR3 sequence (DNA): TGCGCCAGCAGCAAGTCCGGGAAGAACAATGAAAAACTGTTTTTT.

The rearrangement uses TRBV6-5 and TRBJ1-3; a possible D gene is TRBD1 (5 bases). Germline CDR1 MNHEY, CDR2 SVGAGI. Trimming removed 4 bases at V and 3 bases at J, with 13 bases between. The CDR3 extends over 15 amino acids. This CDR3 reads CASSSSQGNGNTIYF. The CDR3 nucleotides are TGTGCCAGCAGTTCAAGCCAGGGTAATGGAAACACCATATATTTT.

V gene TRBV27 combines with J gene TRBJ1-2; tentatively, D is TRBD1 (6 bases). Trimming shortened V by 1 base and J by 4 bases, and 16 bases separated the two germline ends. Germline lookup yields CDR1 MNHEY and CDR2 SMNVEV (reference sequence). The CDR3 loop spans 16 amino acids. In DNA, the CDR3 is TGTGCCAGCAGTTTATGGCCCCAGGGGCGCTTCTATGGCTACACCTTC. Its translation is CASSLWPQGRFYGYTF.

CDR3 nucleotide sequence: TGTGCCACCGGGACAGCACACTATGGCTACACCTTC. This translates into CATGTAHYGYTF. This chain uses TRBV2 with TRBJ1-2, with 7 bases aligning to TRBD1. With V trimmed by 10 bases and J by 3 bases, 5 bases remained unmatched. Germline assignment: CDR1 SNHLY and CDR2 FYNNEI. The CDR3 spans 12 residues.